The 10 T cell receptor beta chains presented below share a single source sample, sequenced in a study of shared clonotypes between healthy human individuals. The method was immunoSEQ multiplex PCR; TCRdb's version includes in-frame clones alone and lacks a portion of them. The sample shows about 2 million clones, 85% to 95% of them seen only once. The sample consisted of naive CD4+ T cells sorted from blood. Described subset: CD45RA+ positively selected. These receptors originate from a man younger than 30 in good health.

The chain links TRBV4-1 to TRBJ2-7; D possibly uses TRBD1 or TRBD2 (6 bases each). Germline loops: CDR1 MGHRA, CDR2 YSYEKL. The V end lost 1 base, the J end lost 5 bases, and 18 bases lay between the germline ends. This CDR3 has 16 amino acids. The CDR3 region is CASSQGSGALVHEQYF. CDR3 coding DNA: TGCGCCAGCAGCCAAGGGTCGGGGGCCCTGGTGCACGAGCAGTACTTC.

The V and J genes are TRBV7-9 and TRBJ2-7; 7 bases line up with TRBD2. From germline, CDR1 is SEHNR and CDR2 FQNEAQ (reference sequence). V lost 5 bases to trimming and J lost 0 bases; unmatched junction nucleotides: 7. This CDR3 region has 15 residues. DNA for the CDR3: TGTGCCAGCAGCCTCCAGGGAGGGGACTCCTACGAGCAGTACTTC. Amino acid sequence: CASSLQGGDSYEQYF.

Note on this clone: Other DNA sequences in the same sample also yield this CDR3. The chain joins TRBV5-4 to TRBJ2-7; TRBD2 is a possible D gene (6 bases). The V gene's germline CDR1 is SGHNT and CDR2 YYREEE (reference sequence). CDR3 length equals 14 residues. Deletions cut 0 bases from V and 3 bases from J, with 10 bases between. Written as DNA, the CDR3 is TGTGCCAGCAGCTTGGGGCAGGGAGGCTACGAGCAGTACTTC. Translating gives CASSLGQGGYEQYF.

The chain recombines TRBV6-1 with TRBJ2-1; 12 bases fit TRBD2. Germline V CDR1 and CDR2: MNHNS, SASEGT. This CDR3 region has 14 residues. The V gene end was trimmed by 4 bases and the J gene end by 12 bases; junction bases not matched to a gene: 7. The CDR3 sequence: CASSGLAGVRGQFF. The DNA for the CDR3 is TGTGCCAGCAGTGGACTAGCGGGGGTAAGGGGGCAGTTCTTC.

The V gene is TRBV10-1, the J gene TRBJ2-3; 7 bases fit TRBD2. Per germline, CDR1 WNHNN and CDR2 SYGVQD (reference sequence). The J segment lost 6 bases and the V segment lost 0 bases, leaving 6 bases of the junction unmatched. The CDR3 has 15 residues. CDR3 coding DNA: TGCGCCAGCAGTGAGTCTATGGCGGGAGTGGATACGCAGTATTTT. Protein product: CASSESMAGVDTQYF.

The chain combines TRBV2 with TRBJ1-1, with a tentative D call TRBD1 (6 bases). Per germline, CDR1 SNHLY and CDR2 FYNNEI. Trimming cost V 0 bases and J 3 bases, with 8 bases left between them. This CDR3 has 14 residues. The CDR3 loop reads CASSEAGAYTEAFF. The CDR3 nucleotides are TGTGCCAGCAGTGAAGCGGGGGCCTACACTGAAGCTTTCTTT.

A note on this clone: The same CDR3 can be traced to other DNA sequences in this sample. This chain connects TRBV9 to TRBJ2-7; possible D gene TRBD1, 6 bases. The V and J ends lost 0 bases and 1 base respectively, with 8 bases between them. This CDR3 has 14 amino acids. Germline V lookup: CDR1 SGDLS, CDR2 YYNGEE. The CDR3 DNA follows: TGTGCCAGCAGCGTAGGGACAGCATCCTACGAGCAGTACTTC. The encoded protein is CASSVGTASYEQYF.

This chain joins TRBV19 and TRBJ2-6, with D tentatively TRBD1 or TRBD2 (5 bases each). Germline CDR1 reads LNHDA; CDR2 reads SQIVND (reference sequence). V was shortened by 5 bases and J by 0 bases, with 11 bases between the two germline ends. The CDR3 is 16 amino acids. In nucleotides, the CDR3 is TGTGCCAGTAGTCGGGACCGGATCTCTGGGGCCAACGTCCTGACTTTC. Its translation: CASSRDRISGANVLTF. Together with reference TRBV19 and TRBJ2-6, the CDR3 gives the full variable domain: DGGITQSPKYLFRKEGQNVTLSCEQNLNHDAMYWYRQDPGQGLRLIYYSQIVNDFQKGDIAEGYSVSREKKESFPLTVTSAQKNPTAFYLCASSRDRISGANVLTFGAGSRLTVL.

The table lists this clone with a few counts. This chain joins TRBV19 and TRBJ1-6, with D perhaps matching TRBD1 (5 bases). CDR1 LNHDA and CDR2 SQIVND come from the germline V gene (reference sequence). This CDR3 contains 16 residues. The germline V and J ends were trimmed by 8 bases and 4 bases, with 18 bases remaining between them. This CDR3 is CASRLGGVGYNSPLHF. DNA for the CDR3: TGTGCCAGTCGACTGGGAGGGGTAGGATATAATTCACCCCTCCACTTT.

This clone was seen just once. The V gene is TRBV4-3, the J gene TRBJ2-7, with 7 bases that match TRBD1. V dropped 4 bases and J dropped 4; count of bases not matched to a gene: 4. CDR1 is LGHNA and CDR2 is YSLEER in the germline V gene. The CDR3 totals 13 residues. The CDR3 bases are TGCGCCAGCAGCCGGGACAGAGAATACGAGCAGTACTTC. Amino acids: CASSRDREYEQYF.